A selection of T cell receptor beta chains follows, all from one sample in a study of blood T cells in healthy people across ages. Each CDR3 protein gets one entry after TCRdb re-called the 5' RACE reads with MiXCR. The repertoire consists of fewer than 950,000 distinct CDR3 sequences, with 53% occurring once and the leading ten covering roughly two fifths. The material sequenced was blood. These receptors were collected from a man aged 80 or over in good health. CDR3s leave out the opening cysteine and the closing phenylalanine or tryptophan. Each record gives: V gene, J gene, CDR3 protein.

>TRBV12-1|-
ASSFGCRETQY
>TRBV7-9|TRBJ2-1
ASRSSGSSYNEQF
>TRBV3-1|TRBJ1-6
ASSRQVRGPYNSPLH
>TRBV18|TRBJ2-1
ASSPLAGADKF
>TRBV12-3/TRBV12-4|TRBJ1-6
ASRVLEYNSPLH
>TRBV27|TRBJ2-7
ASGRTASYEQY
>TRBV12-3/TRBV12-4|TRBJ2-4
ASSSFAPTAGFGKNIQY
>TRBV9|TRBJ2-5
ASSVGGPQETQY
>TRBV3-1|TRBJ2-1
ASSPQTSGAPHNEQF
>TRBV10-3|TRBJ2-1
AITAGDHNEQF
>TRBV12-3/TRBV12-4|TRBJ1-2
ASSPLRGRGYT
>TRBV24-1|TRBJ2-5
ATSEGGATVQETQY
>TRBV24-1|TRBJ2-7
ATSDFRTGGYEQY
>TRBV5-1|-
ASRPGGAGDYEQY
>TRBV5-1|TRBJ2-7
ASSLNSQGPYEQY
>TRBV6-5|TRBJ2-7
ASSRGGTGPTYEQY
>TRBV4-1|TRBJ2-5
AGSQGRLLQETQY
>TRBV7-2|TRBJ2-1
ASSFVKGRLSYNEQF
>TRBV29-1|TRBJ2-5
SVLLAGVEETQY